This TCR beta chain comes out of a study of blood T cell repertoires in COVID-19. Across the whole study: The samples span acute and convalescent COVID-19 from the United States, Italy and Spain. Sample material is recorded as cDNA or gDNA derived from T cells, B-cell-depleted T cells, or PBMCs.

The CDR3 runs to 15 residues. The ends were cut back, 0 bases at V and 1 base at J, with 10 bases in the middle. Germline assignment: CDR1 SGHTS and CDR2 YDEGEE. This clone appeared a single time. In the original workflow: Reference gene primer amplification gave estimated nucleated cell counts. The method was immunoSEQ multiplex PCR; TCRdb's version includes in-frame clones alone and lacks a portion of them. V, J and clone size derive from that table, while D and trimming were established from the DNA sequence. The sample has 140,000 or so clones; approximately 87% are singletons. The chain carries TRBV5-8 and TRBJ2-5; a possible D gene is TRBD1 (6 bases). Sample: peripheral blood. The TCR comes from a man aged 50 or older who had recovered from COVID-19. CDR3 residues: CASSLAQGIQETQYF. Written as DNA, the CDR3 is TGTGCCAGCAGCTTGGCTCAGGGGATCCAAGAGACCCAGTACTTC.